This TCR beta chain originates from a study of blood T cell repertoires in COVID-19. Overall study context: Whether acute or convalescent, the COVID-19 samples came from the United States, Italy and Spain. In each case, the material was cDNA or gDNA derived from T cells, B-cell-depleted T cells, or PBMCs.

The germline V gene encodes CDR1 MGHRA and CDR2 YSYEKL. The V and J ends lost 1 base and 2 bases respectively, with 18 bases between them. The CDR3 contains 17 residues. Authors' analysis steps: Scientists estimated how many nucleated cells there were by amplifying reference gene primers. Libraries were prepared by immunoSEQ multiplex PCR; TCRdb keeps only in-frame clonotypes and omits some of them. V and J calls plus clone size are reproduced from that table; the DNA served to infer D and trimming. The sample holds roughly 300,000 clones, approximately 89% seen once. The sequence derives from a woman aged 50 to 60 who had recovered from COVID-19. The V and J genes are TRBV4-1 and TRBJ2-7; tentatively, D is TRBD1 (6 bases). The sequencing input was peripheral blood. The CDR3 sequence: CASSQVFLQGHTYEQYF. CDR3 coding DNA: TGCGCCAGCAGCCAAGTGTTCCTACAGGGACATACCTACGAGCAGTACTTC.